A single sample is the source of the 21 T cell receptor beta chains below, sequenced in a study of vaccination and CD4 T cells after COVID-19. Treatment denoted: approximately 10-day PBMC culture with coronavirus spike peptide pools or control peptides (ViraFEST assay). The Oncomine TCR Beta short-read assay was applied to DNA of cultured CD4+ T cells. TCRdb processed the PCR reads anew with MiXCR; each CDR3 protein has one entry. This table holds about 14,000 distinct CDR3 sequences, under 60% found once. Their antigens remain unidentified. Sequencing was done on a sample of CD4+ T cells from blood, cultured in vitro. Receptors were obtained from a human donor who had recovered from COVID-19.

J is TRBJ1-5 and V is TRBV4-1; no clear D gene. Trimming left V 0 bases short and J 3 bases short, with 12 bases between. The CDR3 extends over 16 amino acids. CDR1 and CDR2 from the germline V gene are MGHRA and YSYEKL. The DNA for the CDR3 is TGCGCCAGCAGCCAAGAGCCCATGGGTAACAATCAGCCCCAGCATTTT. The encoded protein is CASSQEPMGNNQPQHF.

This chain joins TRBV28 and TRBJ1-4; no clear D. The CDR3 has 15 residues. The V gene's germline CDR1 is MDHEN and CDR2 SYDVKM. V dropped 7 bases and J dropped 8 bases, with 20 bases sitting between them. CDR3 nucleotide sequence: TGTGCCAGCACCCTCCCGGGAGTCAGTGGAGAAAAACTGTTTTTT. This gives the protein CASTLPGVSGEKLFF.

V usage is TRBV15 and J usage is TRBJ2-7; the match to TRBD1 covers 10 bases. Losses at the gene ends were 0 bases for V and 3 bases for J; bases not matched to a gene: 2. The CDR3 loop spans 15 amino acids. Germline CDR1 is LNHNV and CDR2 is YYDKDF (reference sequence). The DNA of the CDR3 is TGTGCCACCAGCAGAGATAGGGACAGGGGCTACGAGCAGTACTTC. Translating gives CATSRDRDRGYEQYF.

CDR3 residues: CASSSSFTGELFF. In DNA form, the CDR3 reads TGTGCCAGCAGTTCGTCGTTCACCGGGGAGCTGTTTTTT. The chain joins TRBV6-2 or TRBV6-3 to TRBJ2-2; D is unclear. The germline V and J ends were trimmed by 4 bases and 4 bases, with 7 bases remaining between them. The CDR3 extends over 13 amino acids. CDR1 is MNHEY, CDR2 SVGEGT, per germline.

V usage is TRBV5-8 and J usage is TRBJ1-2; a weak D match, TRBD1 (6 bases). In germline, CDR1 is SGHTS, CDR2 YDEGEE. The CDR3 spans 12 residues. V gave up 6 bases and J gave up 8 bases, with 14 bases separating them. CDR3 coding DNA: TGTGCCAGCATTCGGACAGATGCGGGCTACACCTTC. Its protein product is CASIRTDAGYTF. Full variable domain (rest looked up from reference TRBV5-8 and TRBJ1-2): EAGVTQSPTHLIKTRGQQATLRCSPISGHTSVYWYQQALGLGLQFLLWYDEGEERNRGNFPPRFSGRQFPNYSSELNVNALELEDSALYLCASIRTDAGYTFGSGTRLTVV.

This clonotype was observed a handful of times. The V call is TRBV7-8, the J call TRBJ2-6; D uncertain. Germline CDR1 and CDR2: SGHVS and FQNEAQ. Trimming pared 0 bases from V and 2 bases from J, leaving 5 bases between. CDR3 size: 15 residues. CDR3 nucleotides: TGTGCCAGCAGCTTAGCGGCAGCTGGGGCCAACGTCCTGACTTTC. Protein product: CASSLAAAGANVLTF.

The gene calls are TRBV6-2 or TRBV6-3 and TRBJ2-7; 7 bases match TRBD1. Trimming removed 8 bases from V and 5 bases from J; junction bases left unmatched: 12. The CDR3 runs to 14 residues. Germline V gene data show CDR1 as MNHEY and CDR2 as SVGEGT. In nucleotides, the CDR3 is TGTGCCAGCCGAAAAACAGGGGCCTTCGACGAGCAGTACTTC. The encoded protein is CASRKTGAFDEQYF.

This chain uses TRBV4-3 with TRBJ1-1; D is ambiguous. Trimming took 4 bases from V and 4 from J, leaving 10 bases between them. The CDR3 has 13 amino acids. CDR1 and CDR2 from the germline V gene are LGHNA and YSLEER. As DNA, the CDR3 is TGCGCCAGCAGCCGCGGGTCGGGCACTGAAGCTTTCTTT. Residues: CASSRGSGTEAFF.

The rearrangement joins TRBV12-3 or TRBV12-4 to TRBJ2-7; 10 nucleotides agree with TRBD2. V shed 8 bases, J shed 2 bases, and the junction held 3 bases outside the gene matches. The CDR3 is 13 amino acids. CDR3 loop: CASRAGGAYEQYF. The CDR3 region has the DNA TGTGCCAGCCGAGCGGGGGGGGCCTACGAGCAGTACTTC.

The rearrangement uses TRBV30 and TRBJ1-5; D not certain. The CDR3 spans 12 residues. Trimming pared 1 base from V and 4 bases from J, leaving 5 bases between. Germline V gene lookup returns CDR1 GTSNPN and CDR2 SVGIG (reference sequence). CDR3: CAWSGQNQPQHF. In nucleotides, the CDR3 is TGTGCCTGGAGTGGACAAAATCAGCCCCAGCATTTT.

DNA of the CDR3: TGCAGTGCTTTCTGGACCAATTACAATGAGCAGTTCTTC. It translates to CSAFWTNYNEQFF. The chain carries TRBV20-1 and TRBJ2-1; D gene ambiguous. Trimming left V 5 bases short and J 4 bases short, with 12 bases between. CDR1 DFQATT and CDR2 SNEGSKA come from the germline V gene (reference sequence). The CDR3 consists of 13 residues.

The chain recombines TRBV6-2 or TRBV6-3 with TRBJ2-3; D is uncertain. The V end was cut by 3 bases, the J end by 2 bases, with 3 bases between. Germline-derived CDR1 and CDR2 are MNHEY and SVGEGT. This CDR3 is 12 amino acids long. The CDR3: CASSYDTDTQYF. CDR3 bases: TGTGCCAGCAGTTATGACACAGATACGCAGTATTTT.

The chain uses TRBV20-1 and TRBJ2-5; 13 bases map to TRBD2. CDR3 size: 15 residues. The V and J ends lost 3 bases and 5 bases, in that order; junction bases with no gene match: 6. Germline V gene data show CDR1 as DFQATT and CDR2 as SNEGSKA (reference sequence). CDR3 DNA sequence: TGCAGTGCTAGTCGGACTAGCGGGAGACATGAGACCCAGTACTTC. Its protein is CSASRTSGRHETQYF.

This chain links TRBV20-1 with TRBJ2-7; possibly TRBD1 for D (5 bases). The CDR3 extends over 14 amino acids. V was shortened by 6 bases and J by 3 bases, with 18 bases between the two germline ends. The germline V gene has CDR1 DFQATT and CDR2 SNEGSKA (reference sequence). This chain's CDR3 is CSAKGTGALYEQYF. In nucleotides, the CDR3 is TGCAGTGCCAAAGGCACAGGAGCCCTCTACGAGCAGTACTTC.

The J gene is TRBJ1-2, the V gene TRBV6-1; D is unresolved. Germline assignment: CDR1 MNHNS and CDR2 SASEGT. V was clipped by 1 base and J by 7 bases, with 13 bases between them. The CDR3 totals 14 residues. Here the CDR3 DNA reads TGTGCCAGCAGTGAAGTCGGTGCATCCGTTGGCTACACCTTC. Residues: CASSEVGASVGYTF.

The CDR3 here is CASSDSPGSGQPQHF. The CDR3 nucleotides are TGTGCCAGCAGTGACTCGCCTGGTTCCGGTCAGCCCCAGCATTTT. The chain has TRBV6-4 and TRBJ1-5; the D is unclear. The germline V gene has CDR1 MRHNA and CDR2 SNTAGT. The CDR3 length is 15 residues. Trimming removed 0 bases at V and 6 bases at J, with 12 bases between.

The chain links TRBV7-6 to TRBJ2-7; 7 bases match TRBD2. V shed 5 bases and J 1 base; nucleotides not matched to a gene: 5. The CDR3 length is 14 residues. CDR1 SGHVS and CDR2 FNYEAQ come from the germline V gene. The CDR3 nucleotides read TGTGCCAGCAGCAGCGGGACCGGTTCCTACGAGCAGTACTTC. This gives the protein CASSSGTGSYEQYF.

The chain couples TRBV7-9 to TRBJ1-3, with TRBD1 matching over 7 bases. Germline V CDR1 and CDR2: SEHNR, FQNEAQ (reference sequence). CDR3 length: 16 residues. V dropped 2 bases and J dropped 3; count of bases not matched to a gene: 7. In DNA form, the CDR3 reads TGTGCCAGCAGCTTATGGAAGGGGGCTCGTGGAAACACCATATATTTT. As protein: CASSLWKGARGNTIYF.

In nucleotides, the CDR3 is TGTGCCAGCAGTGGCGTGGGACAGGGCCAAGAGACCCAGTACTTC. This gives the protein CASSGVGQGQETQYF. The chain couples TRBV28 to TRBJ2-5, with 9 nucleotides matching TRBD1. The CDR3 has 15 residues. Germline values: CDR1 MDHEN, CDR2 SYDVKM. Trimming took 5 bases from V and 1 from J; bases not matched to a gene: 5.

The CDR3 here is CASSINRQGTDTQYF. In DNA form, the CDR3 reads TGTGCCAGCAGCATAAACCGACAGGGCACAGATACGCAGTATTTT. This chain links TRBV7-2 with TRBJ2-3, with a weak D call TRBD1 (6 bases). Trimming pared 5 bases from V and 1 base from J, leaving 13 bases between. The germline gives CDR1 SGHTA, CDR2 FQGNSA. There are 15 residues in the CDR3.

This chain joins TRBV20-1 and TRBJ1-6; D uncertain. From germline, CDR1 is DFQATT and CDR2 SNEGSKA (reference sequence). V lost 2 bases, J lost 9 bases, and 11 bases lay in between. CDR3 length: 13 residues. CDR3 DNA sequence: TGCAGTGCTAGAACCACTCCAGGTTCACCCCTCCACTTT. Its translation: CSARTTPGSPLHF.